The source of this T cell receptor beta chain is a study of cytomegalovirus exposure and HLA in healthy donors. 60 Vbeta and 13 Jbeta primers were used in PCR. Data came from immunoSEQ multiplex PCR; TCRdb stores just in-frame clones and leaves some out. The sample yields around 210,000 clones, just under 80% seen once. CDR3 length equals 17 residues. Trimming took 5 bases from V and 6 from J, leaving 23 bases between them. Germline assignment: CDR1 SEHNR and CDR2 FQNEAQ (reference sequence). The rearrangement links TRBV7-9 to TRBJ1-5; D may be TRBD1 (5 bases). The receptor was isolated from a boy aged 5 to 17 in good health and CMV-seronegative. Sequencing was carried out using PBMCs. CDR3 sequence: CASSQSGGTRKSQPQHF. Here the CDR3 DNA reads TGTGCCAGCAGCCAATCCGGGGGAACGCGGAAGAGTCAGCCCCAGCATTTT.